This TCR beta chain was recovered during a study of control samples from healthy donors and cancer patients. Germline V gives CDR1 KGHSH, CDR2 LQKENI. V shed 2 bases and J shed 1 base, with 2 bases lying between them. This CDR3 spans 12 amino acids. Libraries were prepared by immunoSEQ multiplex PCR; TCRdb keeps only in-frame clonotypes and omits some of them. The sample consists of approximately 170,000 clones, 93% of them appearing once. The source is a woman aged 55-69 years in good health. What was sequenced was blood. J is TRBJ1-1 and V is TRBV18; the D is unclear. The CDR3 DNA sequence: TGTGCCAGCTCACCAACGAACACTGAAGCTTTCTTT. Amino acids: CASSPTNTEAFF.